The present T cell receptor (beta chain) was sequenced within a study of blood T cell repertoires in COVID-19. The CDR3 runs 14 residues. V shed 0 bases and J shed 1 base, with 6 bases lying between them. CDR1 is PRHDT and CDR2 is FYEKMQ in the germline V gene (reference sequence). TCRdb keeps only in-frame clones here, not all; method: immunoSEQ multiplex PCR. The table includes more than 110,000 clones, roughly 82% detected once. The chain is built from TRBV13 and TRBJ1-1; no reliable D call. This clonotype was obtained from a man older than 75 with acute or convalescent COVID-19. The source material was peripheral blood. The CDR3 DNA sequence: TGTGCCAGCAGCTTAGGCAGTACGAACACTGAAGCTTTCTTT. It encodes CASSLGSTNTEAFF. The full variable domain, rest sourced from reference TRBV13 and TRBJ1-1, is AAGVIQSPRHLIKEKRETATLKCYPIPRHDTVYWYQQGPGQDPQFLISFYEKMQSDKGSIPDRFSAQQFSDYHSELNMSSLELGDSALYFCASSLGSTNTEAFFGQGTRLTVV.